These 6 T cell receptor beta chains were all obtained from the same sample, sequenced in a study of blood T cell repertoires in COVID-19. Repertoires were generated with immunoSEQ multiplex PCR, while TCRdb's copy carries only in-frame clones and drops some. The table lists some 260,000 clones, 80% to 90% of them singletons. The sample was PBMCs or T cells enriched from blood (not recorded which). All receptors come from a man aged 30-40 years with acute COVID-19.

The chain recombines TRBV24-1 with TRBJ1-1; D is undetermined. CDR3 size: 13 residues. Germline loops: CDR1 KGHDR, CDR2 SFDVKD. V was shortened by 5 bases and J by 0 bases, with 6 bases between the two germline ends. The CDR3 sequence is CATSGGVNTEAFF. The CDR3 DNA is TGTGCCACCAGTGGCGGGGTGAACACTGAAGCTTTCTTT.

V is TRBV7-2 and J is TRBJ1-6; TRBD1 agrees at 9 bases. This CDR3 is built from 12 residues. Germline loops: CDR1 SGHTA, CDR2 FQGNSA. The trim removed 8 bases at V and 14 bases at J, leaving 7 bases unmatched. CDR3: CASGGQGSTLHF. The CDR3 coding sequence is TGTGCCAGCGGGGGACAGGGTTCGACCCTCCACTTT. The whole variable domain, remainder taken from reference TRBV7-2 and TRBJ1-6, is GAGVSQSPSNKVTEKGKDVELRCDPISGHTALYWYRQSLGQGLEFLIYFQGNSAPDKSGLPSDRFSAERTGGSVSTLTIQRTQQEDSAVYLCASGGQGSTLHFGNGTRLTVT.

This clone has just one count. The V gene is TRBV28, the J gene TRBJ2-1; 9 positions match TRBD1. J gave up 0 bases and V 11 bases, and 5 bases lay outside the gene matches. CDR3 length: 14 residues. Per the germline V gene, CDR1 is MDHEN and CDR2 is SYDVKM. CDR3: CAHWGQGSYNEQFF. CDR3 coding DNA: TGTGCCCACTGGGGACAGGGCTCCTACAATGAGCAGTTCTTC.

The chain is built from TRBV7-6 and TRBJ2-5; TRBD2 is a possible D gene (6 bases). Germline values: CDR1 SGHVS, CDR2 FNYEAQ. Trimming cost V 0 bases and J 5 bases, with 28 bases left between them. This CDR3 spans 20 amino acids. The DNA of the CDR3 is TGTGCCAGCAGCTTAGCGCGGGGTGGAATACAAAGCTCTTTCCGCGAGACCCAGTACTTC. It specifies CASSLARGGIQSSFRETQYF.

The chain is built from TRBV11-3 and TRBJ1-1, with a possible D match to TRBD1 (6 bases). Germline loops: CDR1 SGHNT, CDR2 YENEEA. The CDR3 has 16 residues. The V end was cut by 5 bases, the J end by 1 base, with 17 bases between. The CDR3 DNA reads TGTGCCAGCAGCCCAGGGGCCAGCCCTAAGAACACTGAAGCTTTCTTT. Encoded protein: CASSPGASPKNTEAFF.

The chain combines TRBV5-4 with TRBJ2-1, with 9 positions matching TRBD2. Germline values: CDR1 SGHNT, CDR2 YYREEE (reference sequence). The CDR3 extends over 14 amino acids. The V segment lost 2 bases and the J segment 7 bases; nucleotides outside the gene matches: 4. The DNA of the CDR3 is TGTGCCAGCAGCTTCGCGGGGGGGCGGAATGAGCAGTTCTTC. This gives the protein CASSFAGGRNEQFF.